This T cell receptor beta chain was profiled in a study of T cell changes during pregnancy in multiple sclerosis. Sequencing was performed with immunoSEQ multiplex PCR; in TCRdb, only in-frame clones are kept and a portion is missing. In the table there are about 64,000 clones, about 90% of which are singletons. The sequence was obtained from a female donor in good health, enrolled as a control in a pregnancy study. Specimen: peripheral blood, collected in the third trimester of pregnancy.

Here the CDR3 reads CASLEGGATEAFF. Here the CDR3 DNA reads TGTGCCAGCCTCGAAGGAGGGGCCACTGAAGCTTTCTTT. The chain combines TRBV21-1 with TRBJ1-1. TRBV21-1 has pseudogene status. This CDR3 contains 13 residues.